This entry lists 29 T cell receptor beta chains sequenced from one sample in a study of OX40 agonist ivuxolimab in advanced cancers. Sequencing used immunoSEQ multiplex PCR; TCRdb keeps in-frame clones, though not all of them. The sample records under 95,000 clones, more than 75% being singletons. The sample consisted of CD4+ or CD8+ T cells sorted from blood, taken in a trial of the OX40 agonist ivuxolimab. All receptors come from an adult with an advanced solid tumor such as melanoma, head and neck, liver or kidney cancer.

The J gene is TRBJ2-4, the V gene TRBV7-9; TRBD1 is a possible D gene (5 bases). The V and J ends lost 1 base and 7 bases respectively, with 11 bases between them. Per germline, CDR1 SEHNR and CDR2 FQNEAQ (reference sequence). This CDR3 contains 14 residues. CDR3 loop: CASSLGQAGNIQYF. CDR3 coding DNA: TGTGCCAGCAGCTTAGGGCAGGCAGGGAACATTCAGTACTTC.

In DNA, the CDR3 is TGTGCCAGCAGCATACTAGCGGGGCGACAAGAGACCCAGTACTTC. Amino acid sequence: CASSILAGRQETQYF. The chain employs TRBV5-5 and TRBJ2-5, with TRBD2 identical over 10 bases. This CDR3 comprises 15 residues. CDR1 is SGHKS, CDR2 YYEKEE, per germline (reference sequence). V lost 4 bases to trimming and J lost 2 bases; unmatched junction nucleotides: 5.

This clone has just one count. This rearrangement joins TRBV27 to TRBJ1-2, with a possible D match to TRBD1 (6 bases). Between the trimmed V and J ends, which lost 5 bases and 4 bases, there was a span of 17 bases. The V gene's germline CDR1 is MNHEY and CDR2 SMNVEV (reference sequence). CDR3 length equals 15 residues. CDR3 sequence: CASSLRQEGSYGYTF. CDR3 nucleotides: TGTGCCAGCAGTCTTCGACAGGAAGGATCCTATGGCTACACCTTC.

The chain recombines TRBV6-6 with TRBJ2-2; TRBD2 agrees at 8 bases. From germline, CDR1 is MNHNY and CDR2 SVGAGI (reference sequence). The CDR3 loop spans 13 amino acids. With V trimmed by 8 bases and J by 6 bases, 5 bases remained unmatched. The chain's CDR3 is CASGGRTPGELFF. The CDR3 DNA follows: TGTGCCAGCGGCGGGAGGACGCCCGGGGAGCTGTTTTTT.

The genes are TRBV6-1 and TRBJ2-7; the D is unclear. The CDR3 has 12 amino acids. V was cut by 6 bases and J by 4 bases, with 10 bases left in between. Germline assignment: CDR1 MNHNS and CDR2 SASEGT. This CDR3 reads CASRSVSYEQYF. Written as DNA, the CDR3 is TGTGCCAGCAGATCCGTTTCTTACGAGCAGTACTTC.

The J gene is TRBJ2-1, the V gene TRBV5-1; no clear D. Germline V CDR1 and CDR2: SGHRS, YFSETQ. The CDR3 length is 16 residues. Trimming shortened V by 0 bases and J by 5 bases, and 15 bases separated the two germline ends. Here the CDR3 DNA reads TGCGCCAGCAGCTTGGGGGCTGGACGACCTCACAATGAGCAGTTCTTC. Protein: CASSLGAGRPHNEQFF.

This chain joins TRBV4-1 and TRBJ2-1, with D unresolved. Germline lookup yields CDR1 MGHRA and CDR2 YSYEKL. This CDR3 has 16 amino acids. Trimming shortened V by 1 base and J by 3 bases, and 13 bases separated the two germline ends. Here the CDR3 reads CASSQVDLGFYNEQFF. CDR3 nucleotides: TGCGCCAGCAGCCAAGTTGATTTGGGATTCTACAATGAGCAGTTCTTC.

CDR3 protein: CASSRLKGSNSPLHF. Here the CDR3 DNA reads TGTGCCAGCAGTCGCCTTAAGGGTAGTAATTCACCCCTCCACTTT. This rearrangement joins TRBV6-5 to TRBJ1-6; D remains unclear. CDR1 is MNHEY, CDR2 SVGAGI, per germline. V was cut by 5 bases and J by 6 bases, with 14 bases left in between. The CDR3 consists of 15 residues.

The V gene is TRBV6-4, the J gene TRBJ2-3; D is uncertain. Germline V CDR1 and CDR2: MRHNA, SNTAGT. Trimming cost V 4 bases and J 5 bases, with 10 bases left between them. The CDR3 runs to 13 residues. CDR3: CASSAAGLDTQYF. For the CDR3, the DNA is TGTGCCAGCAGTGCGGCTGGGTTAGATACGCAGTATTTT.

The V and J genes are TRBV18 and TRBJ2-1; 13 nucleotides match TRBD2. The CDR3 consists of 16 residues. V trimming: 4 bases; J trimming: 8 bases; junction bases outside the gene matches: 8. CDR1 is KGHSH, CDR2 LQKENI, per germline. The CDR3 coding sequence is TGTGCCAGCTCACTAGGACTAGCGGGAGTGGTCTATGAGCAGTTCTTC. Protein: CASSLGLAGVVYEQFF.

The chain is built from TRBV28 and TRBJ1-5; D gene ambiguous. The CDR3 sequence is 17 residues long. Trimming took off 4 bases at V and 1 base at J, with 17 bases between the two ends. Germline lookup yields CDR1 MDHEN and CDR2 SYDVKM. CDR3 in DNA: TGTGCCAGCAGTTATGCCAGAGGGCGCCTGAGCAATCAGCCCCAGCATTTT. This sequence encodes CASSYARGRLSNQPQHF.

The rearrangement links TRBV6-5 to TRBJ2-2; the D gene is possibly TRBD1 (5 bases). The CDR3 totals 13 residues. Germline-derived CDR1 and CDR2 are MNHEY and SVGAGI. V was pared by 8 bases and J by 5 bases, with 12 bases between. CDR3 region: CASADRPTGELFF. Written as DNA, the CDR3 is TGTGCCAGCGCAGACAGACCGACCGGGGAGCTGTTTTTT.

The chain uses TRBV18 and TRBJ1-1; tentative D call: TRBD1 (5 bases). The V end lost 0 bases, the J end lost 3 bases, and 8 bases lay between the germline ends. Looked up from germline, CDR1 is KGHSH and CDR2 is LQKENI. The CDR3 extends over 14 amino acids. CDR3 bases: TGTGCCAGCTCACCACCCAGGGAGCACACTGAAGCTTTCTTT. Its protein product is CASSPPREHTEAFF.

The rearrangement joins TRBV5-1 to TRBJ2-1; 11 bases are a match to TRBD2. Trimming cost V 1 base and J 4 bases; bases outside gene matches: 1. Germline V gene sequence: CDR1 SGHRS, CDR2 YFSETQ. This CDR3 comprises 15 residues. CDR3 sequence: CASSLTSGGYNEQFF. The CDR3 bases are TGCGCCAGCAGCTTGACTAGCGGGGGTTACAATGAGCAGTTCTTC. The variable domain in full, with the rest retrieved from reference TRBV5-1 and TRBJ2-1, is KAGVTQTPRYLIKTRGQQVTLSCSPISGHRSVSWYQQTPGQGLQFLFEYFSETQRNKGNFPGRFSGRQFSNSRSEMNVSTLELGDSALYLCASSLTSGGYNEQFFGPGTRLTVL.

CDR3 bases: TGTGCCAGCACTCGATGGACAGGCGGAGGGGGCACCGGGGAGCTGTTTTTT. This codes for CASTRWTGGGGTGELFF. The chain is built from TRBV2 and TRBJ2-2; D perhaps matches TRBD1 (7 bases). The CDR3 is made up of 17 amino acids. The V end lost 7 bases, the J end lost 4 bases, and 22 bases lay between the germline ends. The germline CDR1 and CDR2 sequences are SNHLY and FYNNEI.

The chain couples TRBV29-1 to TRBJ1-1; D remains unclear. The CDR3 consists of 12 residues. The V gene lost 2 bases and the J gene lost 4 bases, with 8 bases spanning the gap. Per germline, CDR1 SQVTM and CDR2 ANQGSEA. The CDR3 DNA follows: TGCAGCGTTGAACGGGGAGTCACTGAAGCTTTCTTT. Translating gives CSVERGVTEAFF.

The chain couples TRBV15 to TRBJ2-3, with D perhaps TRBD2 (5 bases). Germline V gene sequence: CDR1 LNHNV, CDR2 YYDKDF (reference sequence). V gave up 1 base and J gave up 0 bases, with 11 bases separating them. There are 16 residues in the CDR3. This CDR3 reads CATSRGPSYSTDTQYF. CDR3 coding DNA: TGTGCCACCAGCAGAGGCCCTAGCTATAGCACAGATACGCAGTATTTT.

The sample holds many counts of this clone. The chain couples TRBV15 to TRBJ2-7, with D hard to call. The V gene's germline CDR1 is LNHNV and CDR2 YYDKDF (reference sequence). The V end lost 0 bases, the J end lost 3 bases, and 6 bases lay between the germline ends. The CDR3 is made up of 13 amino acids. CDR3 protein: CATSRDRYYEQYF. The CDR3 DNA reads TGTGCCACCAGCAGAGATCGCTACTACGAGCAGTACTTC.

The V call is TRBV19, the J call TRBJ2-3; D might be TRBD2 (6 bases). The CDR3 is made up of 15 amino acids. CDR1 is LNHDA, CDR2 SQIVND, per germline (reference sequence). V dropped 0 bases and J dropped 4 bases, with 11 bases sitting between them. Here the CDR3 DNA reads TGTGCCAGTAGTATAGATCTCACTAGCTCAGATACGCAGTATTTT. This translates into CASSIDLTSSDTQYF.

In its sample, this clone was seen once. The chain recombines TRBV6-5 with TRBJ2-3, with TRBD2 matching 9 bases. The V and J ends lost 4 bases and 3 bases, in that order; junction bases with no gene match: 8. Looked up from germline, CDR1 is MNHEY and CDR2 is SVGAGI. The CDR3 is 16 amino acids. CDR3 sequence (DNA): TGTGCCAGCAGTTCGCGGGGAGCGGGAGGAACAGATACGCAGTATTTT. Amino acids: CASSSRGAGGTDTQYF.

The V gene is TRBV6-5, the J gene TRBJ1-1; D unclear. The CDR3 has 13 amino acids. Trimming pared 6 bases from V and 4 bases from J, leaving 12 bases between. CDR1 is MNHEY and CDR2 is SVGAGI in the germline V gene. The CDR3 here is CASRLTGVTEAFF. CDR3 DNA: TGTGCCAGCAGATTGACTGGGGTCACTGAAGCTTTCTTT.

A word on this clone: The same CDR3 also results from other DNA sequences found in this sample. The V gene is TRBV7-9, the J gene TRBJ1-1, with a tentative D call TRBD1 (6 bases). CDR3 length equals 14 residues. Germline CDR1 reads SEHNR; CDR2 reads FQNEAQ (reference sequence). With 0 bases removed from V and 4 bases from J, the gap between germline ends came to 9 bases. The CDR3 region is CASSLATGATEAFF. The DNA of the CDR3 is TGTGCCAGCAGCTTAGCGACGGGGGCCACTGAAGCTTTCTTT.

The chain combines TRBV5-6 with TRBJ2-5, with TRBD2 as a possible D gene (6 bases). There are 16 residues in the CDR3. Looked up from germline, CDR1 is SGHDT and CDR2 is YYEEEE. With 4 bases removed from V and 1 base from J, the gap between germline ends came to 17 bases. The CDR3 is CASSPGTLATQETQYF. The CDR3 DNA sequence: TGTGCCAGCAGCCCCGGGACTCTCGCTACCCAAGAGACCCAGTACTTC.

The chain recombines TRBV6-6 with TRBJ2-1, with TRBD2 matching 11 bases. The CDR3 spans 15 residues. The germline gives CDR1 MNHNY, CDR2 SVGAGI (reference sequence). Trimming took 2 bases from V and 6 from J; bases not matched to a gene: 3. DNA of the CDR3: TGTGCCAGCAGTTACGAGGGACTAGCGGCCAATGAGCAGTTCTTC. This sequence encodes CASSYEGLAANEQFF.

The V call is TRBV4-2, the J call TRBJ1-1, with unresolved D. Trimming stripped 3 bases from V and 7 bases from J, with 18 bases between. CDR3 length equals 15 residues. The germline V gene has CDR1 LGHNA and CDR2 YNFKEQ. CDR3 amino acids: CASSHETGPRREAFF. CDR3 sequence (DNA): TGTGCCAGCAGCCACGAGACCGGGCCCCGCCGTGAAGCTTTCTTT.

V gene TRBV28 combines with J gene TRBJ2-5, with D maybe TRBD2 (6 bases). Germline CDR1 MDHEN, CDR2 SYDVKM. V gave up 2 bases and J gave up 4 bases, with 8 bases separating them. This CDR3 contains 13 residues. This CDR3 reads CASSLLRGETQYF. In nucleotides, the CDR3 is TGTGCCAGCAGTTTACTGCGGGGAGAGACCCAGTACTTC.

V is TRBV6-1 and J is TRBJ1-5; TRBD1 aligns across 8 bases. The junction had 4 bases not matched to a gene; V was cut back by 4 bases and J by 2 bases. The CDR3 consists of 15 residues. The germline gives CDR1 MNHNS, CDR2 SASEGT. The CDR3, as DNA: TGTGCCAGCAGTGTGACAGGGGAGGGCAATCAGCCCCAGCATTTT. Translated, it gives CASSVTGEGNQPQHF.

This chain's CDR3 is CAISVQGGGQPQHF. CDR3 nucleotides: TGTGCCATCAGTGTTCAGGGCGGGGGGCAGCCCCAGCATTTT. The genes are TRBV10-3 and TRBJ1-5; TRBD1 might be the D (5 bases). V lost 4 bases to trimming and J lost 7 bases, with 14 bases between them. There are 14 residues in the CDR3. Germline-derived CDR1 and CDR2 are ENHRY and SYGVKD.

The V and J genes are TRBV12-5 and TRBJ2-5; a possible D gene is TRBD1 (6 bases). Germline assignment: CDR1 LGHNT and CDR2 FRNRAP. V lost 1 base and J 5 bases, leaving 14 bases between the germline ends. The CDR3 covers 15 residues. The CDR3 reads CASGLGTGYVETQYF. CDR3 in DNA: TGTGCTAGTGGTTTGGGTACAGGGTATGTGGAGACCCAGTACTTC.